This entry concerns a single T cell receptor (beta chain). Profiled with immunoSEQ multiplex PCR; TCRdb holds only in-frame clones, not every one. The sample has 250,000 or so clones, around 88% seen once. This entry belongs to a study of blood T cell repertoires in COVID-19. In the study overall: Some COVID-19 samples were acute and others convalescent; all came from the United States, Italy and Spain. Nucleic acid was either cDNA or gDNA, and it came from T cells, B-cell-depleted T cells, or PBMCs.

What the recovered Cohort 3 donors had was two negative PCRs, clearance, or symptom resolution. The CDR3 spans 16 residues. Trimming removed 1 base from V and 5 bases from J; junction bases left unmatched: 5. Germline CDR1 is SGHNT and CDR2 is YENEEA. This sequence joins TRBV11-3 and TRBJ2-2; TRBD2 aligns across 9 bases. What was sequenced was PBMCs or T cells enriched from blood (not recorded which). This receptor was identified in a woman aged 45-65 years who had recovered from COVID-19. The CDR3 DNA is TGTGCCAGCAGCTTAGCGGGTAGCGGGAGAACCGGGGAGCTGTTTTTT. It yields the protein CASSLAGSGRTGELFF.